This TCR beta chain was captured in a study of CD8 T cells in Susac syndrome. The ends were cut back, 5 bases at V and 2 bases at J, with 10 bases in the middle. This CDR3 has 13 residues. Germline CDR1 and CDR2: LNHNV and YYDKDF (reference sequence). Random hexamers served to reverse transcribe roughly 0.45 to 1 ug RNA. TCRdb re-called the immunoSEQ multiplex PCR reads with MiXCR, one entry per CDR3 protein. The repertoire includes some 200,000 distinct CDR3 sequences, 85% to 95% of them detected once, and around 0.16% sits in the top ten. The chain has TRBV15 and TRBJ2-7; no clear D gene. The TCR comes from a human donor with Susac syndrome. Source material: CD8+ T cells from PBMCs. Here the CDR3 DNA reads TGTGCCACCAGCGGTAAAACAGCCTACGAGCAGTACTTC. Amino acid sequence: CATSGKTAYEQYF.